Each of the 4 T cell receptor beta chains below was sequenced from the same sample in a study of blood T cell repertoires in COVID-19. Repertoires were generated with immunoSEQ multiplex PCR, while TCRdb's copy carries only in-frame clones and drops some. The sample lists approximately 220,000 clones, approximately 78% seen once, with more than 9% in the top ten. Sequencing was carried out using peripheral blood. These receptors came from a woman at least 80 years old with acute or convalescent COVID-19.

V and J are TRBV9 and TRBJ1-1; the D gene is possibly TRBD1 (5 bases). Germline-derived CDR1 and CDR2 are SGDLS and YYNGEE. The CDR3 consists of 16 residues. The germline V and J ends were trimmed by 0 bases and 1 base, with 13 bases remaining between them. CDR3 loop: CASSVGGRGWNTEAFF. The CDR3 DNA sequence: TGTGCCAGCAGCGTAGGGGGACGGGGGTGGAACACTGAAGCTTTCTTT.

The chain combines TRBV7-9 with TRBJ1-1; tentative D call: TRBD1 (5 bases). CDR3 length: 14 residues. CDR1 SEHNR and CDR2 FQNEAQ come from the germline V gene (reference sequence). Between the trimmed V and J ends, which lost 0 bases and 4 bases, there was a span of 9 bases. The CDR3 loop is CASSLAREGTEAFF. In nucleotides, the CDR3 is TGTGCCAGCAGCTTAGCCAGGGAAGGCACTGAAGCTTTCTTT. Combining the CDR3 with reference TRBV7-9 and TRBJ1-1 gives the whole variable domain DTGVSQNPRHKITKRGQNVTFRCDPISEHNRLYWYRQTLGQGPEFLTYFQNEAQLEKSRLLSDRFSAERPKGSFSTLEIQRTEQGDSAMYLCASSLAREGTEAFFGQGTRLTVV.

The chain links TRBV5-1 to TRBJ2-5, with D perhaps matching TRBD1 (6 bases). Deletions cut 0 bases from V and 5 bases from J, with 17 bases between. CDR3 length: 16 residues. The V gene's germline CDR1 is SGHRS and CDR2 YFSETQ. As DNA, the CDR3 is TGCGCCAGCAGCTTGGGCTTGTCCAATCAGGGGGAGACCCAGTACTTC. It translates to CASSLGLSNQGETQYF.

This chain links TRBV5-1 with TRBJ2-7, with 12 bases lining up with TRBD1. V was clipped by 4 bases and J by 7 bases; unmatched bases: 9. Germline V CDR1 and CDR2: SGHRS, YFSETQ. This CDR3 comprises 15 residues. CDR3: CASSQGQGAVREQYF. CDR3 DNA sequence: TGCGCCAGCAGCCAGGGACAGGGGGCAGTTCGGGAGCAGTACTTC.